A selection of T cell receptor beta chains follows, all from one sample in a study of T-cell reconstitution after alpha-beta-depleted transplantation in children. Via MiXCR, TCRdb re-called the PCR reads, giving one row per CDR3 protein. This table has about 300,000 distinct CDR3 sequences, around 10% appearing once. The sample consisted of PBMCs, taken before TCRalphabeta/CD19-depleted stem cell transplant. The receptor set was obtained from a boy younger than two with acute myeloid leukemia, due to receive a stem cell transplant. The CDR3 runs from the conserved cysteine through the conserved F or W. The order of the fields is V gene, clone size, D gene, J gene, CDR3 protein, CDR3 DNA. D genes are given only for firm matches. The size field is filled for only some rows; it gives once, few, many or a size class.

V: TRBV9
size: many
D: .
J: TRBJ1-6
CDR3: CASSVRATYNSPLHF
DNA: TGTGCCAGCAGCGTTAGGGCTACCTATAATTCACCCCTCCACTTT

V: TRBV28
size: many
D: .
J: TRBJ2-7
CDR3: CASSGGEQYF
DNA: TGTGCCAGCAGCGGCGGCGAGCAGTACTTC

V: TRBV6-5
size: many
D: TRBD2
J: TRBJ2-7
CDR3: CASSFSPTSTVYEQYF
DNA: TGTGCCAGCAGTTTCTCCCCGACTAGCACTGTCTACGAGCAGTACTTC

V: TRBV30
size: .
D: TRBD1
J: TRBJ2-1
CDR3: CAWNPGTGPYNEQFF
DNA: TGTGCCTGGAATCCCGGGACAGGGCCTTACAATGAGCAGTTCTTC

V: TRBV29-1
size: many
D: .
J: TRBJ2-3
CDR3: CSVCSPNRGTDTQYF
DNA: TGCAGCGTCTGTTCCCCAAACAGGGGCACAGATACGCAGTATTTT

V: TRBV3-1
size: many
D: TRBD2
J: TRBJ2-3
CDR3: CASSQRAAGGPVDTQYF
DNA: TGTGCCAGCAGCCAAAGGGCGGCGGGGGGGCCGGTAGATACGCAGTATTTT

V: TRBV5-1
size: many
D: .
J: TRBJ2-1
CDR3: CASSFGGEQFF
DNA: TGCGCCAGCAGCTTTGGGGGGGAGCAGTTCTTC

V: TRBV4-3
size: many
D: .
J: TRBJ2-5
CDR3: CASSQDRALQETQYF
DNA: TGCGCCAGCAGCCAAGATAGGGCCTTACAAGAGACCCAGTACTTC

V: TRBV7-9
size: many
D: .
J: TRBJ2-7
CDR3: CASSFPGRAEQYF
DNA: TGTGCCAGCAGCTTTCCAGGCAGGGCCGAGCAGTACTTC

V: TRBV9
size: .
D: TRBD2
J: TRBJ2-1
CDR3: CASSESSSGRPNEQFF
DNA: TGTGCCAGCAGCGAATCCTCTAGCGGGAGGCCCAATGAGCAGTTCTTC

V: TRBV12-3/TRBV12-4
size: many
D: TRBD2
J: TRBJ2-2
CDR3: CASSLAGGPGELFF
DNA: TGTGCCAGCAGTTTAGCGGGAGGGCCCGGGGAGCTGTTTTTT

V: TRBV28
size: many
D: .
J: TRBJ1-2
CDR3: CASSPSYGYTF
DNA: TGTGCCAGCAGCCCTTCCTATGGCTACACCTTC

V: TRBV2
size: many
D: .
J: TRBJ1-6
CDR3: CASSPGLSPLHF
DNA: TGTGCCAGCAGTCCAGGGTTATCACCCCTCCACTTT

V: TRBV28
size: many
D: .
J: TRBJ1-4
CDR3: CASNSNYNNEKLFF
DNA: TGTGCCAGCAACTCCAACTACAACAATGAAAAACTGTTTTTT

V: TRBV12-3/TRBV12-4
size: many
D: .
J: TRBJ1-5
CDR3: CASSLGRSNQPQHF
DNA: TGTGCCAGCAGTTTAGGGAGAAGCAATCAGCCCCAGCATTTT

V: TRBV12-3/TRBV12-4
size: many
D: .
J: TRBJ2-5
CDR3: CASTPSPLDGQETQYF
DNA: TGTGCCAGCACCCCGTCACCTCTGGACGGCCAAGAGACCCAGTACTTC

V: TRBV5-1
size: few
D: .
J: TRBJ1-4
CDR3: CASSPRPTGTTNEKLFF
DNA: TGCGCCAGCAGCCCCCGCCCGACCGGAACAACTAATGAAAAACTGTTTTTT

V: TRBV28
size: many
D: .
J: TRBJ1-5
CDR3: CASSFGGGSNQPQHF
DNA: TGTGCCAGCAGTTTCGGTGGGGGGAGCAATCAGCCCCAGCATTTT

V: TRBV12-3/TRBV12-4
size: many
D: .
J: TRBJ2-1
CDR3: CASTPDRYNEQFF
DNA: TGTGCCAGCACTCCGGACCGGTACAATGAGCAGTTCTTC

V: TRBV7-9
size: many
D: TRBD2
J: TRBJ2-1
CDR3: CASSSGLADNEQFF
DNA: TGTGCCAGCAGCTCGGGACTAGCTGATAATGAGCAGTTCTTC

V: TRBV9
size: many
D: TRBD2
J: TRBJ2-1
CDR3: CASSPRWRESYNEQFF
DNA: TGTGCCAGCAGCCCCCGATGGCGGGAGTCCTACAATGAGCAGTTCTTC

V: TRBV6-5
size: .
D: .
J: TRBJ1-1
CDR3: CASSSGLTMNTEAFF
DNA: TGTGCCAGCAGTTCGGGACTGACCATGAACACTGAAGCTTTCTTT

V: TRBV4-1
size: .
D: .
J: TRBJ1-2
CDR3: CASSQLRGIRTGNPYGYTF
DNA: TGCGCCAGCAGCCAACTGAGGGGGATCCGAACAGGGAACCCCTATGGCTACACCTTC

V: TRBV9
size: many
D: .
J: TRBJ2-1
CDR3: CASSVGLPIRSRLNEQFF
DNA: TGTGCCAGCAGCGTAGGGCTGCCCATAAGGTCCAGACTCAATGAGCAGTTCTTC

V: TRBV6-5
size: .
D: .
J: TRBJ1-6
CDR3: CASSYSGGSASPLHF
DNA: TGTGCCAGCAGTTACTCGGGGGGTTCGGCCTCACCCCTCCACTTT

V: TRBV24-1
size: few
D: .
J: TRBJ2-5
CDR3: CATSDLPPGRGETQYF
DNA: TGTGCCACCAGTGATTTGCCCCCTGGACGCGGGGAGACCCAGTACTTC

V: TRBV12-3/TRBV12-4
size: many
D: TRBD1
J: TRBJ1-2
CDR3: CASSPGTGRANYGYTF
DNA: TGTGCCAGCAGCCCCGGGACAGGTCGAGCTAACTATGGCTACACCTTC

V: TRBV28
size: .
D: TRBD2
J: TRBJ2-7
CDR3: CASSLLQLAGGPGQQYF
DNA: TGTGCCAGCAGTTTGCTACAGCTAGCGGGAGGGCCGGGGCAGCAGTACTTC

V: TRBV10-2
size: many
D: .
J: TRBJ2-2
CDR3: CASSKDRNTGELFF
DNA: TGCGCCAGCAGCAAGGACAGGAACACCGGGGAGCTGTTTTTT

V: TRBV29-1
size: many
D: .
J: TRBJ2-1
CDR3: CSVPQPGGYEQFF
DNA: TGCAGCGTACCCCAACCGGGCGGCTATGAGCAGTTCTTC

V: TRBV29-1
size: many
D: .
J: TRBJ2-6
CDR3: CSVQAFGANVLTF
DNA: TGCAGCGTCCAGGCCTTCGGGGCCAACGTCCTGACTTTC

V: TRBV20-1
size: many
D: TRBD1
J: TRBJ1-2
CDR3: CSASLQGEGGYTF
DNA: TGCAGTGCTAGCCTACAGGGGGAAGGGGGCTACACCTTC

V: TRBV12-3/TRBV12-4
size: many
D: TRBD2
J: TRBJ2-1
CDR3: CASTSGSNEQFF
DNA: TGTGCCAGTACTAGCGGGAGCAATGAGCAGTTCTTC

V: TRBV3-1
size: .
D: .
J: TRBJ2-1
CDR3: CASCQVAKGYNEQFF
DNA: TGTGCCAGCTGCCAAGTAGCGAAGGGGTACAATGAGCAGTTCTTC

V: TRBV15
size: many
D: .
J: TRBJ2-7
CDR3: CATSRDVGYEQYF
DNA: TGTGCCACCAGCAGAGATGTCGGTTACGAGCAGTACTTC

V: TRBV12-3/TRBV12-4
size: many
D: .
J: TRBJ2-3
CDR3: CASSASGYPTDTQYF
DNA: TGTGCCAGCAGTGCATCAGGGTACCCCACAGATACGCAGTATTTT

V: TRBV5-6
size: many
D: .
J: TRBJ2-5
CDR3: CASSLGRGPGETQYF
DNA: TGTGCCAGCAGCTTGGGTCGCGGTCCGGGGGAGACCCAGTACTTC

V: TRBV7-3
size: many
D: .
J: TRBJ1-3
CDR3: CASSPDRENTIYF
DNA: TGTGCCAGCAGCCCGGACCGGGAGAACACCATATATTTT

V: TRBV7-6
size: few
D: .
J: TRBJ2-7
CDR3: CASSLQGHLDYEQYF
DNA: TGTGCCAGCAGCTTACAGGGCCATCTAGACTACGAGCAGTACTTC

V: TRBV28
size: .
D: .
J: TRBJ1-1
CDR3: CASSLRQTLGGTEAFF
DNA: TGTGCCAGCAGTTTAAGACAGACATTGGGGGGAACTGAAGCTTTCTTT